The T cell receptor (beta chain) described here comes from a study of blood T cell repertoires in COVID-19. Study in general: PBMCs, B-cell-depleted T cells, or T cells were the source of the cDNA or gDNA that made up the material.

Ages ranged from roughly 18 to 95 years, with residence in approximately 25 US areas. Cohort assignment relied on participant-reported clinical history. This CDR3 has 11 residues. The V gene lost 3 bases and the J gene lost 4 bases, with 5 bases spanning the gap. Germline assignment: CDR1 SGHDT and CDR2 YYEEEE. Assay used: immunoSEQ multiplex PCR; TCRdb lists only in-frame clones, some missing. The table includes 200,000 to 250,000 clones, approximately 83% detected once. Sequencing was carried out using PBMCs or T cells enriched from blood (not recorded which). The chain uses TRBV5-6 and TRBJ2-7; D uncertain. This receptor was obtained from a woman in her thirties or forties with acute COVID-19. The CDR3 region has the DNA TGTGCCAGCAGCTGGCGGTACGAGCAGTACTTC. Protein: CASSWRYEQYF.